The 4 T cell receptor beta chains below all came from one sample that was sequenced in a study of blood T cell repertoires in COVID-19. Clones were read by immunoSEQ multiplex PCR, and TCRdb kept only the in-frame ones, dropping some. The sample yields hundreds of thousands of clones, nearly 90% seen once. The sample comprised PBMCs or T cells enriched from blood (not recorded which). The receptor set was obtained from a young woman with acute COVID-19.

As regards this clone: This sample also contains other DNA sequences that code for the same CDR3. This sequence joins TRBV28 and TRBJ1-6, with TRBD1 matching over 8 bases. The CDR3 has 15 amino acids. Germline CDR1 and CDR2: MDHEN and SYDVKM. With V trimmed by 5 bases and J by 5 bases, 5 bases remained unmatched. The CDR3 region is CASSLGQGDNSPLHF. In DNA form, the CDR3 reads TGTGCCAGCAGTCTCGGACAGGGTGATAATTCACCCCTCCACTTT.

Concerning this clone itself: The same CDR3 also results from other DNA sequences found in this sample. The CDR3 loop is CASSLQGQPQHF. The CDR3 DNA sequence: TGTGCCAGCAGTCTACAGGGCCAGCCCCAGCATTTT. The chain is built from TRBV28 and TRBJ1-5; perhaps TRBD1 as D (6 bases). The CDR3 has 12 amino acids. V was cut by 5 bases and J by 7 bases, with 9 bases left in between. Germline CDR1 is MDHEN and CDR2 is SYDVKM.

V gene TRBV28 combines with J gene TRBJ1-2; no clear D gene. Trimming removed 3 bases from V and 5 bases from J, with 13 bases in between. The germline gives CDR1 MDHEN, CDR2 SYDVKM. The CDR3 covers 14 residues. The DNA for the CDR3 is TGTGCCAGCAGTTTTACAATGGCGGATTATGGCTACACCTTC. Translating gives CASSFTMADYGYTF.

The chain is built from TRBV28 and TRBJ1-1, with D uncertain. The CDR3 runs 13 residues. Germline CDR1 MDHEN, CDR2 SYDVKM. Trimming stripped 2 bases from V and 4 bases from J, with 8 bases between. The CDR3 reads CASSLGTSTEAFF. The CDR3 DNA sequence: TGTGCCAGCAGTTTAGGTACTAGCACTGAAGCTTTCTTT.